Listed below are T cell receptor beta chains from one sample, sequenced in a study of cytomegalovirus exposure and HLA in healthy donors. Produced via immunoSEQ multiplex PCR; TCRdb's table is partial and in-frame only. The sample lists fewer than 200,000 clones, around 77% occurring once. The specimen was PBMCs. These receptors originate from a man between 60 and 75 years old in good health and CMV-seronegative. Each CDR3 is given with its conserved first and last residue. D genes are given only for firm matches. Some rows mark clone size as missing; the rest say once, few, many or name a class of expanded clone.

cdr3_nt cdr3_aa j_call clone_size d_call v_call
TGTGCCAGCAGCTACGCCAGGGGCTCCTACGAGCAGTACTTC CASSYARGSYEQYF TRBJ2-7 - - TRBV7-6
TGTGCCAGCAGTCTCCTAGCGGGGGGGACAGATACGCAGTATTTT CASSLLAGGTDTQYF TRBJ2-3 few TRBD2 TRBV2
TGTGCCAGCAGTTCAAACAGGGTCGGCACTGAAGCTTTCTTT CASSSNRVGTEAFF TRBJ1-1 - - TRBV6-5
TGTGCCAGCAGCCAACGAGACAGCACCTACGAGCAGTACTTC CASSQRDSTYEQYF TRBJ2-7 - - TRBV4-2
TGTGCCACTGCTTCCCCGGTGTCTGGCAGGGCCTACCCCTTC CATASPVSGRAYPF TRBJ1-2 - - TRBV28
TGCGCCAGCTCTCGGCAGCTCGGGGAGACCCAGTACTTC CASSRQLGETQYF TRBJ2-5 - - TRBV5-1
TGTGCCAGCAGCTTAGAGCAGGCAAGTGGGGCTTACGAGCAGTACTTC CASSLEQASGAYEQYF TRBJ2-7 - - TRBV11-2
TGTGCCAGCAGTAAAAGGGGGCGAGGACAGCCCCAGCATTTT CASSKRGRGQPQHF TRBJ1-5 - TRBD1 TRBV27
TGTGCCAGCAGCCTGGACGGTTTCTCTGGGGCCAACGTCCTGACTTTC CASSLDGFSGANVLTF TRBJ2-6 - - TRBV5-4
TGTGCCAGCAGTCTTCAGTCTGGTCCAACCTACGAGCAGTACTTC CASSLQSGPTYEQYF TRBJ2-7 - - TRBV6-5
TGTGCCAGCAGCGTAGGGACAGGGCCCACCGGGGAGCTGTTTTTT CASSVGTGPTGELFF TRBJ2-2 - TRBD1 TRBV9
TGTGCCAGCAGTCCAGGCCAGTCTAGCACAGATACGCAGTATTTT CASSPGQSSTDTQYF TRBJ2-3 - - TRBV6-1
TGCGCCAGCAGCCAAGGACAGGGCCCTGGTGGAAACACCATATATTTT CASSQGQGPGGNTIYF TRBJ1-3 once TRBD1 TRBV5-1
TGCGCCAGCAGCTTGGGGGGACAGGGGGGCAATGAGCAGTTCTTC CASSLGGQGGNEQFF TRBJ2-1 once TRBD1 TRBV5-1
TGTGCCAGCAGACCCTTTCCGGGACTAGCGGGAGGCCCCTACAATGAGCAGTTCTTC CASRPFPGLAGGPYNEQFF TRBJ2-1 - TRBD2 TRBV7-2
TGTGCCAGCTCACTCGACAGGAGGAACACTGAAGCTTTCTTT CASSLDRRNTEAFF TRBJ1-1 - - TRBV18
TGTGCCAGCAGCTTAGCGGAGTTCCAAGAGACCCAGTACTTC CASSLAEFQETQYF TRBJ2-5 - - TRBV7-9
TGCGCCAGCAGCTCGTCCGGCTACGAGCAGTACTTC CASSSSGYEQYF TRBJ2-7 - - TRBV5-1
TGTGCCTGGAGTCCTCTCCAGGGCGATGAATCGCCCCAGCATTTT CAWSPLQGDESPQHF TRBJ1-5 - - TRBV30
TGTGCCAGCAACAAAGTCGGTCTAGCGGGTTGGGGTGAGCAGTTCTTC CASNKVGLAGWGEQFF TRBJ2-1 - TRBD2 TRBV27
TGTGCCAGCAGTTTAGTGGGTGGGTCTAGCGGGAGGGCTTTAAGTGAGCAGTTCTTC CASSLVGGSSGRALSEQFF TRBJ2-1 - TRBD2 TRBV27
TGCGCCAGCAGCCCCGGGACTAGCGGGTTTACCGGGGAGCTGTTTTTT CASSPGTSGFTGELFF TRBJ2-2 - TRBD2 TRBV5-1
TGTGCCAGCAGTTTGGCAGGGGGCATTCAACCTAATGAAAAACTGTTTTTT CASSLAGGIQPNEKLFF TRBJ1-4 few TRBD1 TRBV28
TGTGCCACCAGCAGAGAAACGGTGAACACCGGGGAGCTGTTTTTT CATSRETVNTGELFF TRBJ2-2 - - TRBV15
TGTGCCAGCAGTGAAGCGCGGGGGACTGGAGGCTACACCTTC CASSEARGTGGYTF TRBJ1-2 few - TRBV2
TGTGCCAGCAGATTAAAGGGGGAGGAGACCCAGTACTTC CASRLKGEETQYF TRBJ2-5 - - TRBV7-2
TGTGCAAGTCGCTTCTACAGGTTTATCTGGCAGCCCCAGAATTTT CASRFYRFIWQPQNF TRBJ1-5 once - TRBV12-2
TGTGCCACCGGATGGGGGGACTATCTCAAAAGCGGGAGGTCCTACAATGAGCAGTTCTTC CATGWGDYLKSGRSYNEQFF TRBJ2-1 few TRBD2 TRBV28
TGTGCCAGCACGCCCGGGGGCTCTGGAAACACCATATATTTT CASTPGGSGNTIYF TRBJ1-3 few - TRBV6-5
TGTGCCAGCAGCGGACTAGCGGGAGTCTACGAGCAGTACTTC CASSGLAGVYEQYF TRBJ2-7 - TRBD2 TRBV13
TGTGCCAGCAGTGAGCGGCGGGCCAGCGAGCAGTACTTC CASSERRASEQYF TRBJ2-7 - - TRBV6-1
TGCGCCAGCAGCTTGGATATCCCAGATTCACCCCTCCACTTT CASSLDIPDSPLHF TRBJ1-6 - - TRBV5-1
TGTGCCAGCAGCTTAATCGGGAGGGAGCAGTTCTTC CASSLIGREQFF TRBJ2-1 - TRBD2 TRBV7-6
TGCAGCGTTGGTGGGGTATTAGGGACAGGGCTGTTTTTT CSVGGVLGTGLFF TRBJ1-4 once TRBD1 TRBV29-1
TGCGCCAGCATTCCGGACAGGGCCGTCCACGAGCAGTACTTC CASIPDRAVHEQYF TRBJ2-7 - TRBD1 TRBV10-2
TGTGCCAGCAGCTTGAACGATGCGGCCGTCTACGAGCAGTACTTC CASSLNDAAVYEQYF TRBJ2-7 - - TRBV11-2
TGCGCCAGCAGCTTGGAAATAGGGGAGCTGTTTTTT CASSLEIGELFF TRBJ2-2 - - TRBV5-1
TGTGCCATCAGTGACGGGTTTAACGAGCAGTACTTC CAISDGFNEQYF TRBJ2-7 - - TRBV10-3
TGTGCCAGCTCACCACCCGGGACTGCCAGTTCACCCCTCCACTTT CASSPPGTASSPLHF TRBJ1-6 - - TRBV18
TGCGCCAGCAGCCAAGATACCTCGCGGGAGACCCAGTACTTC CASSQDTSRETQYF TRBJ2-5 - - TRBV4-3
TGTGCCAGCTGCCTCAAAGGGAGTCGATGGGACACTGAAGCTTTCTTT CASCLKGSRWDTEAFF TRBJ1-1 once - TRBV2
TGTGCCAGCAGGCCTCCCCTGGGGGGGACCGGGGAGCTGTTTTTT CASRPPLGGTGELFF TRBJ2-2 - TRBD2 TRBV28
TGTGCCAGCAGCTCACGAGACAGGGGGCCGGTTACGCAGTATTTT CASSSRDRGPVTQYF TRBJ2-3 - TRBD1 TRBV4-2
TGCGCCAGCAGCTTAAAGGAGGTTTGGGACACTGAAGCTTTCTTT CASSLKEVWDTEAFF TRBJ1-1 few - TRBV5-1
TGTGCCAGCAGGGCCGGACAGGGGAGGACCAATCAGCCCCAGCATTTT CASRAGQGRTNQPQHF TRBJ1-5 - TRBD1 TRBV2
TGTGCACTGGCAAAGGTAGCGGGAGATCTCAACTCCTACGAGCAGTACTTC CALAKVAGDLNSYEQYF TRBJ2-7 - TRBD2 TRBV30
TGTGCCAGCAGCCTAGGACAACCCCGGAACACTGAAGCTTTCTTT CASSLGQPRNTEAFF TRBJ1-1 - - TRBV5-4
TGCGCCAGCAGCACGGGACAGCGAAACACCATATATTTT CASSTGQRNTIYF TRBJ1-3 - TRBD1 TRBV10-1
TGTGCCAGCAGCTTTATGGGACCAGAGGCGGGGGAGCAGTACTTC CASSFMGPEAGEQYF TRBJ2-7 once - TRBV5-4
TGTGCTAGTGGTTGGGAACCGCGCCGGGACAGGGGGGCCAACGTCCTGACTTTC CASGWEPRRDRGANVLTF TRBJ2-6 - TRBD1 TRBV12-5
TGTGCCAGCATGCTCGGGGAATCCGGAAACACCATATATTTT CASMLGESGNTIYF TRBJ1-3 few - TRBV9
TGTGCCACCGCAGATGGCAGGTTACCCCAAGAGACCCAGTACTTC CATADGRLPQETQYF TRBJ2-5 - - TRBV10-3
TGTGCCAGCAGCCACTCCTACAATGAGCAGTTCTTC CASSHSYNEQFF TRBJ2-1 - - TRBV7-2